A selection of T cell receptor beta chains follows, all from one sample in a study of T cells in localized non-small cell lung cancer. Profiling relied on immunoSEQ multiplex PCR, and the TCRdb table lists in-frame clones only, not all of them. The table has tens of thousands of clones, about four fifths seen once; the top ten hold approximately 2.5%. The input for sequencing was peripheral blood, taken before any cancer treatment. The receptor set was obtained from a man aged 40 to 69 with stage I lung adenocarcinoma. Each CDR3 is given with its conserved first and last residue. Fields, in order: D gene, clone size, J gene, V gene, CDR3 DNA, CDR3 protein. D genes are given only for firm matches. Clone size is not always given. Where it is, it says once, few, many or a class for expanded clones.

d_call: .
clone_size: .
j_call: TRBJ1-5
v_call: TRBV12-5
cdr3_nt: TGTGCTAGTGCCCCGGACGGATACTATAGCAATCAGCCCCAGCATTTT
cdr3_aa: CASAPDGYYSNQPQHF

d_call: TRBD2
clone_size: few
j_call: TRBJ2-7
v_call: TRBV9
cdr3_nt: TGTGCCAGCAGCGTAGGCAGCGGGGGGATGTCCTACGAGCAGTACTTC
cdr3_aa: CASSVGSGGMSYEQYF

d_call: TRBD1
clone_size: .
j_call: TRBJ2-5
v_call: TRBV7-7
cdr3_nt: TGTGCTAGCAGCTCTACCGGGACAGGCTTTCAAGAGACCCAGTACTTC
cdr3_aa: CASSSTGTGFQETQYF

d_call: .
clone_size: .
j_call: TRBJ2-1
v_call: TRBV19
cdr3_nt: TGTGCCAGTATCGCCCGGCTGGGGATGGGTGAGCAGTTCTTC
cdr3_aa: CASIARLGMGEQFF

d_call: .
clone_size: .
j_call: TRBJ2-7
v_call: TRBV18
cdr3_nt: TGTGCCAGCTCAATAAAAGGCGGTGAGACTTACGAGCAGTACTTC
cdr3_aa: CASSIKGGETYEQYF

d_call: TRBD1
clone_size: .
j_call: TRBJ1-5
v_call: TRBV28
cdr3_nt: TGTGCCAGCAGTCCGGGACAGGTCATAGGGCCCAATCAGCCCCAGCATTTT
cdr3_aa: CASSPGQVIGPNQPQHF

d_call: .
clone_size: .
j_call: TRBJ1-1
v_call: TRBV28
cdr3_nt: TGTGCCAGCAGTTCAATGGGGGGCGTTTGGGCTTTGAACACTGAAGCTTTCTTT
cdr3_aa: CASSSMGGVWALNTEAFF

d_call: .
clone_size: .
j_call: TRBJ2-1
v_call: TRBV6-6
cdr3_nt: TGTGCCAGCAGTTACTCGACTTACAATGAGCAGTTCTTC
cdr3_aa: CASSYSTYNEQFF

d_call: .
clone_size: .
j_call: TRBJ1-3
v_call: TRBV9
cdr3_nt: TGTGCCAGCAGCGTAGGGGATCTCTCTGGAAACACCATATATTTT
cdr3_aa: CASSVGDLSGNTIYF

d_call: .
clone_size: few
j_call: TRBJ1-2
v_call: TRBV10-3
cdr3_nt: TGTGCCATCAACGATCTAGGGGACTATGGCTACACCTTC
cdr3_aa: CAINDLGDYGYTF

d_call: .
clone_size: once
j_call: TRBJ1-4
v_call: TRBV7-9
cdr3_nt: TGTGCCAGCAGCTTCCCTGGGGAAAAACTGTTTTTT
cdr3_aa: CASSFPGEKLFF

d_call: .
clone_size: .
j_call: TRBJ1-2
v_call: TRBV7-2
cdr3_nt: TGTGCCAGCAGCTCCCTGGGTCGGACGCCTCCGCATGGCTACACCTTC
cdr3_aa: CASSSLGRTPPHGYTF

d_call: TRBD1
clone_size: .
j_call: TRBJ2-5
v_call: TRBV19
cdr3_nt: TGTGCCAGTAGTACCCTCGGGACAGGGGTGGAGACCCAGTACTTC
cdr3_aa: CASSTLGTGVETQYF

d_call: .
clone_size: .
j_call: TRBJ2-5
v_call: TRBV6-6
cdr3_nt: TGTGCCACTGGGGATCAAGAGACCCAGTACTTC
cdr3_aa: CATGDQETQYF

d_call: .
clone_size: .
j_call: TRBJ2-7
v_call: TRBV5-4
cdr3_nt: TGTGCCAGCAGGCGGACCCCGGGTTTCTCCTACGAGCAGTACTTC
cdr3_aa: CASRRTPGFSYEQYF

d_call: .
clone_size: few
j_call: TRBJ2-2
v_call: TRBV5-4
cdr3_nt: TGTGCCAGCAGCCAAGGACAGACATGGGACACCGGGGAGCTGTTTTTT
cdr3_aa: CASSQGQTWDTGELFF

d_call: TRBD1
clone_size: .
j_call: TRBJ1-1
v_call: TRBV7-9
cdr3_nt: TGTGCCAGCAGCTCGACAGGGGCCGAGAGGGAGACTGAAGCTTTCTTT
cdr3_aa: CASSSTGAERETEAFF

d_call: .
clone_size: .
j_call: TRBJ2-1
v_call: TRBV9
cdr3_nt: TGTGCCAGCAGCGTAGTCGGGGGCGCCTCCTACAATGAGCAGTTCTTC
cdr3_aa: CASSVVGGASYNEQFF

d_call: .
clone_size: .
j_call: TRBJ2-7
v_call: TRBV20-1
cdr3_nt: TGCAGTGCTAGCGCTAGCCGCGAGCAGTACTTC
cdr3_aa: CSASASREQYF

d_call: TRBD1
clone_size: .
j_call: TRBJ1-1
v_call: TRBV30
cdr3_nt: TGTGCCTGGAGAGGGGACAGGGCGATAACTGAAGCTTTCTTT
cdr3_aa: CAWRGDRAITEAFF

d_call: .
clone_size: .
j_call: TRBJ2-1
v_call: TRBV9
cdr3_nt: TGTGCCAGCAGCCCGAGCGTGCCAGGTTGGACAAAGCGAGGGAATGAGCAGTTCTTC
cdr3_aa: CASSPSVPGWTKRGNEQFF

d_call: TRBD1
clone_size: .
j_call: TRBJ2-7
v_call: TRBV6-5
cdr3_nt: TGTGCCAGCAGGCCGGGACAGGGGGCTTCCTACGAGCAGTACTTC
cdr3_aa: CASRPGQGASYEQYF

d_call: TRBD1
clone_size: .
j_call: TRBJ1-2
v_call: TRBV5-1
cdr3_nt: TGCGCCAGCAGCTTGGCCTTGGGACAGGGGAATTCTCGCTATGGCTACACCTTC
cdr3_aa: CASSLALGQGNSRYGYTF

d_call: TRBD2
clone_size: .
j_call: TRBJ2-5
v_call: TRBV5-1
cdr3_nt: TGCGCCAGCAGCTCCCTAGCGGGAGAAGAGACCCAGTACTTC
cdr3_aa: CASSSLAGEETQYF

d_call: .
clone_size: .
j_call: TRBJ2-4
v_call: TRBV30
cdr3_nt: TGTGCCTGGAGGGGGACTGGCATAAACATTCAGTACTTC
cdr3_aa: CAWRGTGINIQYF

d_call: TRBD2
clone_size: .
j_call: TRBJ2-7
v_call: TRBV7-2
cdr3_nt: TGTGCCAGCAGCTTAGCCGTGACTAGCGGGGGTGCGTACTTC
cdr3_aa: CASSLAVTSGGAYF

d_call: .
clone_size: .
j_call: TRBJ1-2
v_call: TRBV11-2
cdr3_nt: TGTGCCAGCAGCTTGGCAGACTATGGCTACACCTTC
cdr3_aa: CASSLADYGYTF

d_call: .
clone_size: .
j_call: TRBJ1-2
v_call: TRBV5-3
cdr3_nt: TGTGCCAGAAGCCCGATATCCCTCCGTGGCTACACCTTC
cdr3_aa: CARSPISLRGYTF

d_call: .
clone_size: .
j_call: TRBJ2-3
v_call: TRBV7-9
cdr3_nt: TGTGCCAGCAGCTCCGTGGGCACAGATACGCAGTATTTT
cdr3_aa: CASSSVGTDTQYF

d_call: TRBD1
clone_size: .
j_call: TRBJ1-3
v_call: TRBV19
cdr3_nt: TGTGCCAGTAGTAAGGACAGGAGCTCTGGAAACACCATATATTTT
cdr3_aa: CASSKDRSSGNTIYF

d_call: TRBD2
clone_size: few
j_call: TRBJ2-7
v_call: TRBV29-1
cdr3_nt: TGCAGCGTTGGACTAGCGGGAGGGCCCTACGAGCAGTACTTC
cdr3_aa: CSVGLAGGPYEQYF

d_call: .
clone_size: .
j_call: TRBJ1-1
v_call: TRBV30
cdr3_nt: TGTGCCTGGAGATATCTCATGAACACTGAAGCTTTCTTT
cdr3_aa: CAWRYLMNTEAFF

d_call: .
clone_size: .
j_call: TRBJ2-7
v_call: TRBV30
cdr3_nt: TGTGCCTGGAGTGTTCGCTACGGGAGCTCCTACGAGCAGTACTTC
cdr3_aa: CAWSVRYGSSYEQYF

d_call: .
clone_size: once
j_call: TRBJ2-5
v_call: TRBV30
cdr3_nt: TGTGCCTGGAGCGGGACCTCCCAAGAGACCCAGTACTTC
cdr3_aa: CAWSGTSQETQYF

d_call: .
clone_size: once
j_call: TRBJ1-1
v_call: TRBV4-3
cdr3_nt: TGCGCCAGCAGCCGACCCGGGCAGGGGCGAGGGCACACTGAAGCTTTCTTT
cdr3_aa: CASSRPGQGRGHTEAFF

d_call: .
clone_size: .
j_call: TRBJ2-2
v_call: TRBV27
cdr3_nt: TGTGCCAGCAGTTTGGGGAGAGGCCCTAACACCGGGGAGCTGTTTTTT
cdr3_aa: CASSLGRGPNTGELFF

d_call: TRBD1
clone_size: .
j_call: TRBJ2-7
v_call: TRBV14
cdr3_nt: TGTGCCAGCAGCCAAGACGCGCGCAGGGGGCAGTACGAGCAGTACTTC
cdr3_aa: CASSQDARRGQYEQYF

d_call: TRBD2
clone_size: .
j_call: TRBJ2-7
v_call: TRBV19
cdr3_nt: TGTGCCAGTAGTATAGAAGTGAGCGGGAGTAGAGAGCAGTACTTC
cdr3_aa: CASSIEVSGSREQYF

d_call: TRBD2
clone_size: .
j_call: TRBJ2-3
v_call: TRBV28
cdr3_nt: TGTGCCAGCAGTCCAACTAGCGGCGGCGGAAATACGCAGTATTTT
cdr3_aa: CASSPTSGGGNTQYF

d_call: .
clone_size: .
j_call: TRBJ2-5
v_call: TRBV7-3
cdr3_nt: TGTGCCAGCAGCCAATCGGGGCAGCAAGAGACCCAGTACTTC
cdr3_aa: CASSQSGQQETQYF

d_call: .
clone_size: .
j_call: TRBJ2-1
v_call: TRBV18
cdr3_nt: TGTGCCAGCTCTTTCACCATCCGGGGAGAGGATGAGCAGTTCTTC
cdr3_aa: CASSFTIRGEDEQFF

d_call: .
clone_size: .
j_call: TRBJ2-2
v_call: TRBV7-6
cdr3_nt: TGTGCCAGCAGCTTACTCCTACCCGCGGCCTCGAACACCGGGGAGCTGTTTTTT
cdr3_aa: CASSLLLPAASNTGELFF

d_call: TRBD2
clone_size: .
j_call: TRBJ2-5
v_call: TRBV19
cdr3_nt: TGTGCCAGTAGTATGACTAGCGGGAAGTATGAGACCCAGTACTTC
cdr3_aa: CASSMTSGKYETQYF

d_call: TRBD1
clone_size: .
j_call: TRBJ1-5
v_call: TRBV19
cdr3_nt: TGTGCCAGCGATGGAGGGACAGACAATCAGCCCCAGCATTTT
cdr3_aa: CASDGGTDNQPQHF

d_call: .
clone_size: .
j_call: TRBJ2-1
v_call: TRBV2
cdr3_nt: TGTGCCAGCAGTCGTCCAATCCAAGCCGAGCAGTTCTTC
cdr3_aa: CASSRPIQAEQFF

d_call: TRBD2
clone_size: once
j_call: TRBJ2-1
v_call: TRBV6-4
cdr3_nt: TGTGCCAGCAGTGAATGGCTAGCGGGAGGCAATGAGCAGTTCTTC
cdr3_aa: CASSEWLAGGNEQFF

d_call: .
clone_size: .
j_call: TRBJ1-1
v_call: TRBV19
cdr3_nt: TGTGCCAGTAGTGTCAAGGTTGGGACATATGAAGCTTTCTTT
cdr3_aa: CASSVKVGTYEAFF

d_call: .
clone_size: .
j_call: TRBJ2-5
v_call: TRBV23-1
cdr3_nt: TGCGCCAGCAGTCAATCGCCAGGGCCGCAAGAGACCCAGTACTTC
cdr3_aa: CASSQSPGPQETQYF

d_call: .
clone_size: once
j_call: TRBJ2-5
v_call: TRBV9
cdr3_nt: TGTGCCAGCAGCGTAGACGGTACAAGTGAGACCCAGTACTTC
cdr3_aa: CASSVDGTSETQYF

d_call: TRBD1
clone_size: .
j_call: TRBJ1-2
v_call: TRBV18
cdr3_nt: TGTGCCAGCTCACGTACAGGGGTCAACTATGGCTACACCTTC
cdr3_aa: CASSRTGVNYGYTF